A single sample is the source of the 17 T cell receptor beta chains below, sequenced in a study of Graves' ophthalmopathy and Graves' hyperthyroidism. Amplification of the TCR beta CDR3 regions used RNA transcripts (as template). First-round RT-PCR employed HTBI primers, with a second-round multiplex PCR after it. TCRdb independently ran MiXCR on the multiplex PCR reads; one entry per CDR3 protein. This repertoire shows 300,000 to 400,000 distinct CDR3 sequences, about 18% found once; its top ten account for roughly 2.4%. The sample was peripheral blood. The origin of the receptors is an adult woman with stable Graves' hyperthyroidism.

This chain uses TRBV6-1 with TRBJ1-2; no firm D call. Germline V gene lookup returns CDR1 MNHNS and CDR2 SASEGT. The V end was cut by 7 bases, the J end by 5 bases, with 17 bases between. The CDR3 spans 14 residues. CDR3 loop: CASTPSGSGYGYTF. The DNA of the CDR3 is TGTGCCAGCACCCCCAGTGGAAGTGGGTATGGCTACACCTTC.

This clonotype came up a few times. The chain has TRBV11-2 and TRBJ2-7; 10 nucleotides line up with TRBD2. Germline V gene sequence: CDR1 SGHAT, CDR2 FQNNGV. J was trimmed by 7 bases and V by 0 bases; bases with no gene match: 6. This CDR3 has 15 residues. The CDR3 spells CASSLESGGAQEQYF. The DNA for the CDR3 is TGTGCCAGCAGCTTAGAGAGCGGGGGGGCCCAAGAGCAGTACTTC. Complete variable domain (other parts from reference TRBV11-2 and TRBJ2-7): EAGVAQSPRYKIIEKRQSVAFWCNPISGHATLYWYQQILGQGPKLLIQFQNNGVVDDSQLPKDRFSAERLKGVDSTLKIQPAKLEDSAVYLCASSLESGGAQEQYFGPGTRLTVT.

This clonotype has at least ten counts. V is TRBV7-2 and J is TRBJ1-5, with TRBD1 matching over 10 bases. The germline CDR1 and CDR2 sequences are SGHTA and FQGNSA. CDR3 length: 14 amino acids. V shed 5 bases and J 7 bases; nucleotides not matched to a gene: 5. The CDR3 sequence: CASSRDRGGQPQHF. The CDR3 bases are TGTGCCAGCAGCCGGGACAGGGGTGGCCAGCCCCAGCATTTT.

There are many counts of this clonotype. This chain uses TRBV24-1 with TRBJ2-7; 9 bases match TRBD1. With V trimmed by 4 bases and J by 2 bases, 8 bases remained unmatched. CDR3 size: 16 residues. Germline V gene data show CDR1 as KGHDR and CDR2 as SFDVKD. The CDR3 loop is CATSDGSTGGPYEQYF. The CDR3 DNA follows: TGTGCCACCAGTGACGGATCGACAGGGGGACCCTACGAGCAGTACTTC.

The genes are TRBV20-1 and TRBJ2-5; D may be TRBD2 (6 bases). The CDR3 is 15 amino acids. Looked up from germline, CDR1 is DFQATT and CDR2 is SNEGSKA (reference sequence). The V and J ends lost 1 base and 4 bases respectively, with 16 bases between them. As DNA, the CDR3 is TGCAGTGCTAGAGGGAGGTTCGGGGGTTCAGAGACCCAGTACTTC. Amino acid sequence: CSARGRFGGSETQYF.

This clonotype was detected a few times. The chain combines TRBV6-1 with TRBJ2-4; D is perhaps TRBD1 (6 bases). This CDR3 comprises 14 residues. Trimming took 6 bases from V and 0 from J, leaving 9 bases between them. Germline V gene sequence: CDR1 MNHNS, CDR2 SASEGT. CDR3 amino acids: CASRQQGAKNIQYF. CDR3 in DNA: TGTGCCAGCAGGCAACAGGGAGCCAAAAACATTCAGTACTTC.

The V gene is TRBV28, the J gene TRBJ2-2, with D unclear. Per germline, CDR1 MDHEN and CDR2 SYDVKM. This CDR3 has 13 residues. With 3 bases removed from V and 3 bases from J, the gap between germline ends came to 5 bases. Written as DNA, the CDR3 is TGTGCCAGCAGTTTGTTTCACACCGGGGAGCTGTTTTTT. Its protein is CASSLFHTGELFF.

This clonotype has at least ten counts. The CDR3 protein is CASSGNFQETQYF. The CDR3, as DNA: TGTGCCAGCTCAGGGAACTTTCAAGAGACCCAGTACTTC. The chain employs TRBV18 and TRBJ2-5; no firm D call. Germline V gene data show CDR1 as KGHSH and CDR2 as LQKENI. V gave up 5 bases and J gave up 2 bases, with 9 bases separating them. This CDR3 contains 13 residues.

The CDR3 DNA reads TGTGCCAGCTCACCTCAGGGGGCGGTTGGCTACACCTTC. This sequence encodes CASSPQGAVGYTF. V is TRBV18 and J is TRBJ1-2; 8 bases line up with TRBD1. The CDR3 contains 13 residues. Germline trimming cut 3 bases from V and 7 bases from J; bases unmatched to any gene: 4. CDR1 and CDR2 from the germline V gene are KGHSH and LQKENI.

This clonotype has ten or more counts. The V gene is TRBV7-2, the J gene TRBJ2-7; TRBD1 agrees at 7 bases. Germline-derived CDR1 and CDR2 are SGHTA and FQGNSA. Germline trimming cut 3 bases from V and 1 base from J; bases unmatched to any gene: 6. This CDR3 has 15 amino acids. CDR3 loop: CASSFGTVYSYEQYF. The CDR3 DNA sequence: TGTGCCAGCAGCTTTGGGACAGTTTATTCCTACGAGCAGTACTTC.

This clonotype was observed at least ten times. This may arise from a read error, as a much more abundant clone is one base away. The CDR3 DNA reads TGTGTCACCAGCAGTGTTACGAGGGTGCAGCCCCAGCATTTT. Encoded protein: CVTSSVTRVQPQHF. The chain links TRBV15 to TRBJ1-5, with unresolved D. Germline CDR1 reads LNHNV; CDR2 reads YYDKDF (reference sequence). The CDR3 has 14 amino acids.

In its sample, this clonotype was seen a few times. This chain uses TRBV4-2 with TRBJ1-1, with D perhaps matching TRBD1 (5 bases). This CDR3 contains 15 residues. The germline V gene encodes CDR1 LGHNA and CDR2 YNFKEQ. Trimming removed 2 bases from V and 4 bases from J, with 14 bases in between. The CDR3 protein is CASSQLTDGGTEAFF. As DNA, the CDR3 is TGTGCCAGCAGCCAACTGACTGACGGGGGCACTGAAGCTTTCTTT.

This chain uses TRBV6-4 with TRBJ2-7; 13 bases agree with TRBD2. This CDR3 comprises 16 residues. Per germline, CDR1 MRHNA and CDR2 SNTAGT. The trim removed 7 bases at V and 1 base at J, leaving 7 bases unmatched. CDR3 DNA: TGTGCCAGCAACCGACCGGGACTAGCGGGATCCTACGAGCAGTACTTC. Protein: CASNRPGLAGSYEQYF.

This clonotype has at least ten counts. This chain uses TRBV10-3 with TRBJ1-2; 7 bases fit TRBD1. Looked up from germline, CDR1 is ENHRY and CDR2 is SYGVKD. The ends lost 9 bases at V and 5 bases at J; junction bases unmatched: 24. This CDR3 region has 18 residues. CDR3 residues: CAIFASTTGESAKYGYTF. Written as DNA, the CDR3 is TGTGCCATATTCGCCAGCACCACAGGGGAAAGTGCGAAGTATGGCTACACCTTC.

This clonotype showed up just a few times. The V and J genes are TRBV3-1 and TRBJ1-1; 8 bases map to TRBD1. Trimming cost V 5 bases and J 4 bases; bases outside gene matches: 12. Germline-derived CDR1 and CDR2 are LGHDT and YNNKEL (reference sequence). The CDR3 totals 16 residues. This CDR3 is CASSYGPGGGGTEAFF. In nucleotides, the CDR3 is TGTGCCAGCAGCTACGGTCCAGGGGGCGGGGGCACTGAAGCTTTCTTT.

This clonotype was seen ten or more times. The genes are TRBV6-2 or TRBV6-3 and TRBJ2-7; the D gene could be TRBD1 or TRBD2 (5 bases each). Germline values: CDR1 MNHEY, CDR2 SVGEGT. Trimming took 3 bases from V and 4 from J, leaving 19 bases between them. The CDR3 is made up of 16 amino acids. The CDR3 coding sequence is TGTGCCAGCAGTTATGCCAGTCCGGGACGACGATACGAGCAGTACTTC. This translates into CASSYASPGRRYEQYF.

This clonotype has at least ten counts. This chain links TRBV28 with TRBJ1-5, with TRBD1 matching 7 bases. The CDR3 contains 15 residues. V lost 4 bases, J lost 6 bases, and 9 bases stayed unmatched. CDR1 is MDHEN, CDR2 SYDVKM, per germline. CDR3: CASSSPGPGGQPQHF. CDR3 nucleotide sequence: TGTGCCAGCAGTTCTCCGGGACCAGGGGGTCAGCCCCAGCATTTT.